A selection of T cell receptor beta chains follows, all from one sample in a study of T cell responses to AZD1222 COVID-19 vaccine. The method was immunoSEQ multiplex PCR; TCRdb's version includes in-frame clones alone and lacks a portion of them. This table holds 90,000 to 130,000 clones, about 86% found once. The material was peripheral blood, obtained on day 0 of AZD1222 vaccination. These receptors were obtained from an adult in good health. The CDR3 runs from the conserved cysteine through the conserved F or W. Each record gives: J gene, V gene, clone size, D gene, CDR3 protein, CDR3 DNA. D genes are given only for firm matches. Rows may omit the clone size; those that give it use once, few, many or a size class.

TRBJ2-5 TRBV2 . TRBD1 CASSGQGSETQYF TGTGCCAGCAGTGGACAGGGATCGGAGACCCAGTACTTC
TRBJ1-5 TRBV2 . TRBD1 CASSDDLTGRNQPQHF TGTGCCAGCAGCGACGACCTGACAGGGAGGAATCAGCCCCAGCATTTT
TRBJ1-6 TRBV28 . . CASSFWGAGNSPLHF TGTGCCAGCAGTTTTTGGGGCGCGGGTAATTCACCCCTCCACTTT
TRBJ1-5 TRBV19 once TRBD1 CASSGTGGWGQPQHF TGTGCCAGTAGTGGGACAGGGGGCTGGGGTCAGCCCCAGCATTTT
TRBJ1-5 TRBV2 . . CASSYSNQPQHF TGTGCCAGCAGCTATAGCAATCAGCCCCAGCATTTT
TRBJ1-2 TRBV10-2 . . CASTPSKSNYGYTF TGCGCCAGTACCCCCTCCAAGTCAAACTATGGCTACACCTTC
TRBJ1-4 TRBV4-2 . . CASSHSRGTNEKLFF TGTGCCAGCAGCCATTCCAGGGGCACAAATGAAAAACTGTTTTTT
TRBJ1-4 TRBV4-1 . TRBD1 CASSQRDRASEKLFF TGCGCCAGCAGCCAGCGCGACAGGGCAAGCGAAAAACTGTTTTTT
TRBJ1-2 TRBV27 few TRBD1 CASSFSDREDKGYTF TGTGCCAGCAGTTTTTCGGACAGGGAGGATAAGGGCTACACCTTC
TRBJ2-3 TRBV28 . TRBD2 CASSLAGDTDTQYF TGTGCCAGCAGTTTAGCGGGGGACACAGATACGCAGTATTTT
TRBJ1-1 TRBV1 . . CTSSQERPGQGLTEAFF TGCACCAGCAGCCAAGAGAGGCCGGGACAGGGTCTCACTGAAGCTTTCTTT
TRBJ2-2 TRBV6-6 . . CASSYVDTGELFF TGTGCCAGCAGTTACGTTGACACCGGGGAGCTGTTTTTT
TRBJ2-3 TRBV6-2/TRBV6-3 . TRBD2 CASSYWGGSSTDTQYF TGTGCCAGCAGTTATTGGGGGGGTAGTAGCACAGATACGCAGTATTTT
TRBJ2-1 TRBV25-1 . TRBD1 CASSAAIPGQVEQFF TGTGCCAGCAGTGCGGCAATACCGGGACAGGTTGAGCAGTTCTTC
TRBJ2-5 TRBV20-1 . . CSASRQGETQYF TGCAGTGCTAGTAGGCAGGGGGAGACCCAGTACTTC
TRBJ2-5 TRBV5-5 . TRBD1 CASSTSDRGETQYF TGTGCCAGCAGCACCTCGGACAGGGGAGAGACCCAGTACTTC
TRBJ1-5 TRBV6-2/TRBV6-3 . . CASSYPRGGGQPQHF TGTGCCAGCAGTTACCCCCGGGGTGGGGGTCAGCCCCAGCATTTT
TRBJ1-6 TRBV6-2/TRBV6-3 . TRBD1 CASSDQGGSGTPLHF TGTGCCAGCAGTGACCAGGGGGGGTCGGGAACACCCCTCCACTTT
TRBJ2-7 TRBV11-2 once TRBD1 CASSLGDRVYEQYF TGTGCCAGCAGCTTAGGGGACAGGGTTTACGAGCAGTACTTC
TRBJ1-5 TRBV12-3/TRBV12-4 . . CASSTDSNQPQHF TGTGCCAGCAGTACCGACAGCAATCAGCCCCAGCATTTT
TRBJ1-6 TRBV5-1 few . CASSKLDGANSPLHF TGCGCCAGCAGCAAATTAGACGGGGCTAATTCACCCCTCCACTTT
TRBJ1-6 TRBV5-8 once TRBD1 CASSWTTGETSPLHF TGTGCCAGCAGCTGGACGACAGGGGAAACTTCACCCCTCCACTTT
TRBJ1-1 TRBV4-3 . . CASSHLGQTNTEAFF TGCGCCAGCAGCCACCTAGGACAGACGAACACTGAAGCTTTCTTT
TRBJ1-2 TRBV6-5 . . CASSSRTLYGYTF TGTGCCAGCAGTTCCAGGACACTCTATGGCTACACCTTC
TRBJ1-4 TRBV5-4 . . CASSSDRRNEKLFF TGTGCCAGCAGCTCAGACAGGCGTAATGAAAAACTGTTTTTT
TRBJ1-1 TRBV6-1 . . CASSEAVAGWTEAFF TGTGCCAGCAGTGAAGCAGTAGCAGGTTGGACTGAAGCTTTCTTT
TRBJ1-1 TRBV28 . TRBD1 CASSSPPGQGSEAFF TGTGCCAGCAGTTCTCCCCCCGGACAGGGCAGTGAAGCTTTCTTT
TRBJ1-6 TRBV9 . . CASSPAPGGNNSPLHF TGTGCCAGCAGCCCAGCCCCCGGAGGGAATAATTCACCCCTCCACTTT
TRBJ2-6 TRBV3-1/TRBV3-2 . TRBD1 CASGTGGRFSGANVLTF TGTGCCAGCGGCACAGGGGGAAGGTTCTCTGGGGCCAACGTCCTGACTTTC
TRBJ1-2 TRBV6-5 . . CASSYTSGSGHYGYTF TGTGCCAGCAGTTATACTTCGGGCAGCGGGCATTATGGCTACACCTTC
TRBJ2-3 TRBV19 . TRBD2 CASRLASLPDTQYF TGTGCCAGCCGACTAGCTTCTCTCCCAGATACGCAGTATTTT
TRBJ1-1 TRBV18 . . CASSVSMTGTEAFF TGTGCCAGCTCCGTGTCAATGACGGGCACTGAAGCTTTCTTT
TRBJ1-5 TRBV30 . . CAWSVRGEAQHF TGTGCCTGGAGTGTACGAGGTGAGGCCCAGCATTTT
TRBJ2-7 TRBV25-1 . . CASSRVGTYEQYF TGTGCCAGCAGTAGGGTGGGGACCTACGAGCAGTACTTC
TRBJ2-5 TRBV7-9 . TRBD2 CASSLKLGLAGGKQETQYF TGTGCCAGCAGCTTAAAGCTGGGACTAGCGGGGGGTAAGCAAGAGACCCAGTACTTC
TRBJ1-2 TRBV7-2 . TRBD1 CASSPGTGGYGYTF TGTGCCAGCAGCCCCGGGACAGGGGGCTATGGCTACACCTTC
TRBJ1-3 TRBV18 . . CASSHGAYQGNTIYF TGTGCCAGCTCACACGGGGCCTACCAAGGAAACACCATATATTTT
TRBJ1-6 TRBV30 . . CAWRGSAGSPLHF TGTGCCTGGAGGGGGAGTGCGGGTTCACCCCTCCACTTT
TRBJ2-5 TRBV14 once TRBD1 CASSLVGRGWKETQYF TGTGCCAGCAGCCTCGTTGGCAGGGGGTGGAAGGAGACCCAGTACTTC
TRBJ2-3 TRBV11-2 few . CASSLAGRISTDTQYF TGTGCCAGCAGCTTAGCCGGCCGCATTAGCACAGATACGCAGTATTTT
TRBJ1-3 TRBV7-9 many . CASSSRTVANTIYF TGTGCCAGCAGCTCCCGGACAGTTGCTAACACCATATATTTT
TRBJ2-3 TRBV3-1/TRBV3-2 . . CAARDSNTDTQYF TGTGCCGCGAGGGACTCCAACACAGATACGCAGTATTTT
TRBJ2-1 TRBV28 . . CASPGGTFLWDEQFF TGTGCCAGCCCTGGCGGGACCTTCCTATGGGATGAGCAGTTCTTC
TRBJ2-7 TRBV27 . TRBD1 CASSWNRGGYEQYF TGTGCCAGCAGTTGGAACAGGGGCGGCTACGAGCAGTACTTC